This T cell receptor (beta chain) was profiled in a study of cytomegalovirus exposure and HLA in healthy donors (dated by TCRdb to about 2017). About the investigation overall: An earlier analysis of several hundred of the donors reported about 250 Gb of sequence data and 100 million to 140 million unique TCR beta sequences from 190 million or so T cells. An early release that covered roughly 600 HLA-typed donors contained approximately 300 gigabases of sequencing data and roughly 84 million unique TCR sequences. The genetic ancestry cluster associated with self-reported Caucasian donors included about four fifths of the roughly 380 genotyped donors. The aim of the study was to test whether cataloging public T cell receptors could identify signatures of past pathogen exposure. The study profiled the T cell repertoires of 550 to 700 subjects by immunosequencing and related them to cytomegalovirus serostatus. A separate validation cohort of roughly 120 different subjects was used in addition to the 666-subject first cohort. The study combined high-throughput TCR immunosequencing, statistical association of individual TCRs with disease status, and machine learning to predict cytomegalovirus infection status. A later analysis re-examined previously published TCR beta repertoires from 610 or so donors and added high-resolution HLA genotyping to investigate patterns of TCR occurrence. Rather than using new phenotypic data, the later analysis identified candidate immune exposures from TCR beta sequences and from how often those sequences occurred across donors. An earlier analysis of fewer than 750 of the donors used high-throughput TCR beta sequencing to judge whether each TCR beta V gene segment behaved as functional or pseudogenic. Donor age, sex, ethnicity and CMV serostatus were collected together with the repertoire data. A later genetic analysis used genome-wide SNP genotypes for about 55% of the 666 donors, treating that subset as a discovery cohort. All discovery cohort repertoires had been generated using a single sequencing platform. HLA typing covered class I and class II loci at four-digit resolution. The number of typed donors differed by locus: about 620-640 for A, B, C, DRB1 and DQB1; approximately 520 for DQA1; approximately 600 for DPA1; and some 430 for DPB1. Several DR-DQ haplotypes were handled as single units for association and clustering, since linkage in the cohort was strong. Across approximately 420 genotyped donors of the cohort, an average of approximately 240,000 unique TCR beta nucleotide sequences per donor were sequenced, and roughly a sixth of those sequences were non-productive. Study-wide conclusions, independent of this receptor: Specific HLA alleles were associated with 15,000 to 20,000 TCR beta sequences at a false discovery rate of 0.05 in a later analysis. Only TCR beta chains were sequenced in this cohort, and the absence of alpha or paired-chain data limited detectable features. In a later analysis, the rate of TCR association differed among HLA loci, with DRB1 alleles having the most associated TCRs and HLA-C alleles having the fewest. A later genetic analysis reported fewer N-insertions in productive TCRs among donors in an Asian-associated ancestry cluster than the roughly 690-donor mean. According to a later analysis, most CMV-associated TCR beta chains appeared to be HLA-restricted, and the HLA associations seemed to be driven largely by CMV exposure. Compared with equally common non-associated chains, HLA-associated TCR beta chains in a later analysis were more clonally expanded and had lower generation probabilities. CMV serostatus was the only immune exposure information available for the cohort. A cluster of highly shared sequence variants was judged likely to represent a technical artifact of the sequencing pipeline. Because some donors lacked HLA typing at each locus, the association tests relied only on the typed subset. Cytomegalovirus status was reported to be diagnosed by the classifier with high specificity and sensitivity in both the original and validation cohorts. Correlated functional status among segregating V segments might be attributable to linkage disequilibrium, but an unknown experimental factor could not be ruled out. Several of the top co-occurrence clusters appeared to be linked to parvovirus B19, influenza, CMV and Epstein-Barr virus, according to a later analysis. In an earlier analysis of some 500 of the donors, most TCR beta V segments appeared in productive rearrangements about 87% or about 30% of the time, broadly matching IMGT annotations. When HLA alleles, especially DR and DQ, strongly co-occurred, attributing TCR associations to individual alleles was difficult. In the study, approximately 150 TCR beta chains were listed as associated with cytomegalovirus. A further reported finding was that TCR beta sequences accurately predicted the HLA-A and HLA-B alleles for most subjects in the first cohort. An association between a missense DCLRE1C variant and V-gene and J-gene trimming of TCR beta chains was found in a later genetic analysis and replicated in an independent cohort. Most TCR sequences were seen in very few donors, while some public TCRs were found in many individuals. In vitro tests confirmed that a few of the cytomegalovirus-associated TCR beta chains recognize cytomegalovirus antigens. Because counts were too low, seventeen rarely observed V segments, including chromosome 9 orphons, were left out of the earlier analysis of approximately 500 of the donors. The authors suggested that the approach could potentially be extended to other disease states and immunological phenotypes. Some IMGT-functional V segments, including TRBV6-2 and TRBV6-3, could not be distinguished by the 87-base-pair reads and were therefore excluded. Presence/absence analyses assumed roughly uniform sequencing depth across donors, an assumption that may not hold.

For this clone: What this receptor recognizes is not known. The input lacks base qualities; no much larger clone sits a single base away.

The cohort consisted of 650 to 850 healthy bone marrow donors. At the time of sampling, every cohort member was nominally healthy, though immune exposures that went unrecorded were likely present. The donor tested CMV seronegative and was one of the 352 seronegative cohort members. Each donor provided a peripheral blood sample, and peripheral blood mononuclear cells were used for TCR beta sequencing. Genomic DNA was extracted from the blood cell samples with the Qiagen DNeasy Blood Extraction Kit. The CDR3 runs 19 amino acids, cysteine and phenylalanine included. The sequence is cut down to CDR3 DNA, 57 bases in frame from base 1. Library preparation employed the immunoSEQ multiplex PCR assay. The multiplex PCR relied on a mix of 60 forward primers for TCR Vbeta segments and 13 reverse primers for TCR Jbeta segments. The CDR3 region of rearranged TCR beta genes was amplified from genomic DNA with a multiplex PCR assay. On the Illumina HiSeq System, the amplified TCR beta libraries were sequenced as 87-base-pair reads. Concerning the study's data processing: In a later analysis, 80 million or so unique TCR beta chains were counted across the approximately 640 repertoires, and roughly 11 million of these chains were shared by at least two donors. A nearest-neighbor algorithm error-corrected the raw reads and collapsed the reads into unique sequences, merging closely related sequences to remove PCR and sequencing errors. To assign V, D and J gene segments, CDR3 sequences were aligned to IMGT reference sequences. For a sequence to be retained, a match of at least six nucleotides was required to both a V gene segment and a J gene segment. A rearrangement was called productive if the CDR3 had no stop codons and remained in frame with V and J, and every other rearrangement was called non-productive. CDR3 was defined according to IMGT convention as the region running from the second conserved V-encoded cysteine to the conserved J-encoded phenylalanine. The earlier analysis of approximately 500 of the donors excluded sequences that lacked an unambiguous match to a single V gene segment. An earlier analysis of a few hundred of the donors called V segments functional above 56.7% productive rearrangements and segregating when the between-donor standard deviation exceeded 5%. A statistical classification framework was built to diagnose cytomegalovirus status from the catalog of TCR beta chain sequences. A later analysis assigned V and J genes by comparing TCR nucleotide sequences with IMGT/GENE-DB human TR gene sequences. The TCRdist pipeline was used in a later analysis to assign CDR3 sequences and most-parsimonious VDJ recombination scenarios. In a later analysis, every TCR beta chain was defined by the combination of its CDR3 amino acid sequence and its V-gene family, and reads without a unique V-gene family were dropped. A later analysis removed roughly 590 highly shared, low-generation-probability nucleotide sequences to deal with suspected cross-contamination and a sequencing artifact. For each public chain, a later analysis derived a clonal expansion index from normalized ranks of inferred template counts within each repertoire. In a later analysis, generation probabilities were computed using a VDJ recombination model fitted to out-of-frame rearrangements, and the results were checked against IGoR. In a later analysis, hypergeometric tests were used to score TCR-TCR, TCR-HLA and TCR-CMV co-occurrence, with a repertoire-size bias correction applied to TCR pairs. In a later analysis, false discovery rates were estimated by permuting HLA or CMV assignments 20 times. A later analysis grouped co-occurring TCRs with DBSCAN, adding TCRdist sequence similarity when clustering within HLA-allele-positive subsets. Repertoires with fewer than 30,000 or more than 120,000 public chains, plus five repertoires with anomalous nucleotide sharing, were excluded from co-occurrence clustering. TCRdb took over this immuneACCESS table, retaining in-frame rearrangements with V and J assigned. Such tables are incomplete; in checked studies, under half of the missing clones stem from an unresolved V gene, and the remainder is unexplained. The DNA was the basis for D and trimming; V, J and clone size are from that table. Within this sample are 170,000 or so clones, with around 77% of them counted one time only. The top ten hold 1.5% to 2% of the sample.

This sequence originates from a woman in her 30s in good health and CMV-seronegative. The chain is encoded by TRBV21-1 joined to TRBJ1-2; TRBD1, as called in the table, went unchecked against the DNA. TRBV21-1 is listed as a pseudogene. Sample: PBMCs. CDR3 loop: CASSSTGQLVVRANYGYTF. DNA sequence: TGTGCCAGCAGCTCAACGGGACAGTTAGTTGTTCGAGCTAACTATGGCTACACCTTC.